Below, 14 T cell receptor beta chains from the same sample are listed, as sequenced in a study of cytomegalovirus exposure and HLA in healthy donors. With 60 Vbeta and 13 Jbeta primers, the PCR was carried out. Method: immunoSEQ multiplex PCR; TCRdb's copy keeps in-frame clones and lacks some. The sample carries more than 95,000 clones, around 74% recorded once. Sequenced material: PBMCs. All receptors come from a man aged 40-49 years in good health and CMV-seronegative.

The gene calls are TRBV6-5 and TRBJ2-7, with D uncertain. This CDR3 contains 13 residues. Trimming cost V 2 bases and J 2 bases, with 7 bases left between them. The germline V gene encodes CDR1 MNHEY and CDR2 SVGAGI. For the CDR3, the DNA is TGTGCCAGCAGTTACGCGGCTACCTACGAGCAGTACTTC. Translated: CASSYAATYEQYF.

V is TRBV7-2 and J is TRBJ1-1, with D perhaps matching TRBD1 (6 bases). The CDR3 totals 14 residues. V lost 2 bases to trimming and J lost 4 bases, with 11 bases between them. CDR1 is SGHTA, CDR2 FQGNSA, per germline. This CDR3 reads CASSLQGPPTEAFF. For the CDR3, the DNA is TGTGCCAGCAGCTTACAGGGGCCCCCCACTGAAGCTTTCTTT.

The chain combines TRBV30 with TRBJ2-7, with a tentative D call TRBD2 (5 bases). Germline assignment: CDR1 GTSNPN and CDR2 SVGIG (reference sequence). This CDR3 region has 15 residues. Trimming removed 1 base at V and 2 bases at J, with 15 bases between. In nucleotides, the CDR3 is TGTGCCTGGAGTGCCTTGAGGACTCTGCCCTACGAGCAGTACTTC. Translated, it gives CAWSALRTLPYEQYF.

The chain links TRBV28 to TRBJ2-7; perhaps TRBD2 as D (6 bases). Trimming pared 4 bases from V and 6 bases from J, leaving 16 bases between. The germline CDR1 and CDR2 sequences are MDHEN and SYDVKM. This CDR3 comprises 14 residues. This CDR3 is CASSSGGTAREQYF. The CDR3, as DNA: TGTGCCAGCAGTTCCGGCGGGACGGCCCGCGAGCAGTACTTC. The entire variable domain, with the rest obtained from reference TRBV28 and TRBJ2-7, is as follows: DVKVTQSSRYLVKRTGEKVFLECVQDMDHENMFWYRQDPGLGLRLIYFSYDVKMKEKGDIPEGYSVSREKKERFSLILESASTNQTSMYLCASSSGGTAREQYFGPGTRLTVT.

The CDR3 DNA is TGTGCCAGCAGTGAATGGGGACAGGGGACCTACGAGCAGTACTTC. It is translated as CASSEWGQGTYEQYF. V usage is TRBV6-1 and J usage is TRBJ2-7; 10 nucleotides align to TRBD1. J lost 2 bases, V lost 2 bases, and 3 bases had no gene match. The CDR3 runs to 15 residues. Germline CDR1 and CDR2: MNHNS and SASEGT.

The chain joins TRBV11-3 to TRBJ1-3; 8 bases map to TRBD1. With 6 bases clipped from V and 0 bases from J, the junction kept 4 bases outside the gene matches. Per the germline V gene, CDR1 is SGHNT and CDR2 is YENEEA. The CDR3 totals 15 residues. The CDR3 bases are TGTGCCAGCAGTGACAGGGGATACTCTGGAAACACCATATATTTT. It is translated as CASSDRGYSGNTIYF.

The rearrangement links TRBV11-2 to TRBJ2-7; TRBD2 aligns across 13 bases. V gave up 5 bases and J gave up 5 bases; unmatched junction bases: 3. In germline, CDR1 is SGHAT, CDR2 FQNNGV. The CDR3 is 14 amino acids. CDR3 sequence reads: CASSPGTSGNEQYF. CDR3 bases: TGTGCCAGCAGCCCCGGGACTAGCGGGAACGAGCAGTACTTC.

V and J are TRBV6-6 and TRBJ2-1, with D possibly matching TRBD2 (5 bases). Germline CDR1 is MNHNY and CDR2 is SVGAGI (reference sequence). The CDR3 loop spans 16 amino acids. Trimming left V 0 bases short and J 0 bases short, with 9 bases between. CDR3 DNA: TGTGCCAGCAGTTACTCGACTACTAGCTCCTACAATGAGCAGTTCTTC. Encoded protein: CASSYSTTSSYNEQFF.

The CDR3 loop reads CASSRTGEEEYF. The CDR3 nucleotides are TGTGCCAGCAGCAGGACAGGTGAGGAGGAGTACTTC. The genes are TRBV11-3 and TRBJ2-7, with 7 bases that match TRBD1. Trimming cost V 5 bases and J 11 bases; bases outside gene matches: 9. The CDR3 loop spans 12 amino acids. Germline V CDR1 and CDR2: SGHNT, YENEEA.

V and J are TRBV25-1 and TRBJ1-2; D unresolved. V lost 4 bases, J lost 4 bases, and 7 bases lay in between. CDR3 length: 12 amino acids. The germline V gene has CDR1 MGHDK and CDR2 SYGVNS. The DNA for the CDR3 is TGTGCCAGCAGTGCCACAGCCTATGGCTACACCTTC. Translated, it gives CASSATAYGYTF.

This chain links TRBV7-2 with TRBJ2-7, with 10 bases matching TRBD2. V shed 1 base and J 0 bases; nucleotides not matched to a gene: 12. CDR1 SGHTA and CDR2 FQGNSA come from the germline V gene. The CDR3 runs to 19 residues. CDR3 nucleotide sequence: TGTGCCAGCAGCTTAGGTTCGGCTAGCGGGAGCACTTACTCCTACGAGCAGTACTTC. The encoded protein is CASSLGSASGSTYSYEQYF. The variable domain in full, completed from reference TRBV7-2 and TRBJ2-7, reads GAGVSQSPSNKVTEKGKDVELRCDPISGHTALYWYRQSLGQGLEFLIYFQGNSAPDKSGLPSDRFSAERTGGSVSTLTIQRTQQEDSAVYLCASSLGSASGSTYSYEQYFGPGTRLTVT.

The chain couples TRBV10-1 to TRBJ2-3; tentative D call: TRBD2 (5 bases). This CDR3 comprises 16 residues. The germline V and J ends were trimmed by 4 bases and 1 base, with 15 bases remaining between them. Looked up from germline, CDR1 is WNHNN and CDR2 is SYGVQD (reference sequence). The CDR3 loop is CASSGVGTRRTDTQYF. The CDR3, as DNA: TGCGCCAGCAGTGGGGTAGGCACTAGGCGCACAGATACGCAGTATTTT.

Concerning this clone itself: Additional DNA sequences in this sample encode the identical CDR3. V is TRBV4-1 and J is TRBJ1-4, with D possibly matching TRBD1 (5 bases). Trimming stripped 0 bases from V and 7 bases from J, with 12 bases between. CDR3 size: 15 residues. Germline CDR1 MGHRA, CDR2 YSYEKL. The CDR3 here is CASSQDWTLGEKLFF. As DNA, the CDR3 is TGCGCCAGCAGCCAAGATTGGACATTAGGTGAAAAACTGTTTTTT.

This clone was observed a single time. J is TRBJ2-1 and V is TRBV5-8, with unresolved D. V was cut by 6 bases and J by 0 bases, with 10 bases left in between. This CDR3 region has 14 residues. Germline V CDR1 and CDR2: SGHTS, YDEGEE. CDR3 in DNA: TGTGCCAGCACCTCAGGCTCCTCCTACAATGAGCAGTTCTTC. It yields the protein CASTSGSSYNEQFF.